Sequencing of this T cell receptor beta chain was carried out in a study of spatial heterogeneity in lung cancer. Study overall: Detection consistently captured more beta-chain sequences than alpha-chain sequences.

Regarding time point: sample taken at primary tumor resection. One entry per CDR3 protein, called by TCRdb with MiXCR from the 5' RACE reads. The repertoire holds under 85,000 distinct CDR3 sequences, with approximately 8% as singletons. This clonotype appeared many times. Germline CDR1 LGHNA, CDR2 YNFKEQ. The CDR3 covers 15 residues. The ends were cut back, 2 bases at V and 1 base at J, with 11 bases in the middle. Sequenced material: PBMCs, taken at surgery. The chain combines TRBV4-2 with TRBJ2-5, with a weak D call TRBD1 (7 bases). The TCR sequence derives from a male donor with early-stage non-small cell lung cancer. Here the CDR3 reads CASSQRRDSQETQYF. The CDR3 region has the DNA TGTGCCAGCAGCCAAAGGAGGGACAGCCAAGAGACCCAGTACTTC.